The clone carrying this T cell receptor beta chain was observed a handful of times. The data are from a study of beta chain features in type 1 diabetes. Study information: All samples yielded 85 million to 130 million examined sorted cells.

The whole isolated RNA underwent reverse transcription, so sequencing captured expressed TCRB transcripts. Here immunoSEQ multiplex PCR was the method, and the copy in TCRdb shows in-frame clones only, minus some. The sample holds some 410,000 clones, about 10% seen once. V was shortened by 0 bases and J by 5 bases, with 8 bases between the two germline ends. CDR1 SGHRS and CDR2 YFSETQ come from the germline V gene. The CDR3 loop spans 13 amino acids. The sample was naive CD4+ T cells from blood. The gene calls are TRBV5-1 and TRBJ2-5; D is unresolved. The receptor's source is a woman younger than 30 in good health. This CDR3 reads CASSLDLGETQYF. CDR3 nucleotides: TGCGCCAGCAGCTTGGATCTGGGCGAGACCCAGTACTTC.